The present T cell receptor (beta chain) was sequenced within a study of T cell repertoires in cytomegalovirus infection. Across the study: Public TCR beta signature analysis indicated the presence of both CMV infection and matching HLA type.

The V and J ends lost 3 bases and 0 bases respectively, with 10 bases between them. Germline V lookup: CDR1 SEHNR, CDR2 FQNEAQ (reference sequence). This CDR3 comprises 15 residues. Study observations and caveats: People with CMV and the relevant HLA were identified by cumulative public TCR beta family frequency.

MiXCR, applied by TCRdb to the reads, yields one record per CDR3 protein. The table records hundreds of thousands of distinct CDR3 sequences, 20% to 25% of them present only once. Worth noting for this clonotype: Antigen: not known.

The specimen was CD8+ T cells from PBMCs. The sequence was collected from a human donor in good health (CMV status not recorded). Some clones in this sample may be carry-over from other donors' samples. The chain carries TRBV7-9 and TRBJ2-3; D possibly corresponds to TRBD1 (6 bases). The CDR3 sequence is CASSFGQGSTDTQYF. As DNA, the CDR3 is TGTGCCAGCAGCTTTGGGCAGGGGAGCACAGATACGCAGTATTTT.